This T cell receptor beta chain was documented in a study of blood T cell repertoires in COVID-19 (dated by TCRdb to the early 2020s). With respect to the entire study: The collaborator samples originated in the United States, Italy and Spain and spanned the acute and convalescent phases of COVID-19. The prospective study material was composed of cDNA or gDNA derived from T cells, B-cell-depleted T cells, or PBMCs. The dataset comprised deeply sampled blood TCRbeta repertoires from subjects exposed to, actively infected with, or recovered from COVID-19. A freely available public database, intended as a resource for researchers studying the immune response to SARS-CoV-2, is where the repertoires were released. Samples were obtained from the ongoing ImmuneRACE study (first 160 participants) and from about 1,300 subjects provided by 6 global collaborators. The sample metadata nearly always contained a de-identified subject ID, COVID-19 status, age in years and sex. Where available, HLA class I and class II types were taken from metadata supplied by the sample provider and were not determined by assay-based typing.

TCRbeta CDR3 regions were amplified from genomic DNA using the immunoSEQ Assay, a bias-controlled multiplex PCR. Per the source publication's procedure: Within the assay, amplification of reference gene primers was used to estimate how many nucleated cells each sample contained. To quantify the absolute abundance of each unique TCRbeta CDR3 rearrangement, sequence reads were collapsed and filtered. Productive Simpson clonality was computed per sample as the square root of Simpson's diversity index over productive rearrangements. TCRdb carries this immuneACCESS record with in-frame sequences only. Its versions omit some clonotypes, under half of them owing to an unresolved V gene in the studies checked, with the rest unexplained. The V and J calls and clone size were taken over from that table, and D and trimming were inferred from the DNA. Within this sample are some 170,000 clones, with approximately 83% of them counted one time only. The top ten clones comprise about a tenth of the sample.

Details on this clone: Its cognate antigen has yet to be identified. Qualities for individual bases were not recorded, and no much larger clone is one base off.

Study-level results and caveats: The quantity of clinical and demographic metadata differed by source and by participant and was supplied without curation.

Whole blood was collected in K2EDTA tubes by collaborating institutions according to the institutions' own protocols. For TCRbeta analysis, collaborator samples were shipped as frozen whole blood, as isolated PBMCs, or as DNA extracted from either sample type. The V end loses 0 bases and the J end loses 0 bases, and a stretch of 7 bases separates them. CDR1 and CDR2, per the germline V gene, are SGHRS and YFSETQ. Inclusive of the bounding cysteine and phenylalanine, the CDR3 is 15 residues long. CDR3 DNA only is kept here, 45 bases in frame from base 1. The rearrangement combines TRBV5-1 with TRBJ1-3; a tentative D match to TRBD1 spans 5 bases. The receptor comes from a woman of 80 years or more with active or convalescent COVID-19. The sequenced material came from peripheral blood. For the CDR3, the sequence is CASSLEGNSGNTIYF. The nucleotide sequence reads TGCGCCAGCAGCTTGGAGGGGAACTCTGGAAACACCATATATTTT.